Sequencing of this T cell receptor (beta chain) was carried out in a study of T cell repertoires in cytomegalovirus infection. Across the whole study: Shared public TCR beta signatures pointed to both CMV infection and a matching HLA type.

Between the trimmed V and J ends, which lost 5 bases and 5 bases, there was a span of 9 bases. Per the germline V gene, CDR1 is LNHDA and CDR2 is SQIVND (reference sequence). The CDR3 has 12 amino acids. This clonotype was found a few times. No antigen is known for it. Study-level points and caveats: Based on cumulative public TCR beta family frequency, carriers of CMV plus the relevant HLA were identified.

TCRdb re-derived calls from the reads in MiXCR, one entry per CDR3 protein. The table includes about 740,000 distinct CDR3 sequences, 35% detected once. Sequenced: PBMCs. The receptor was derived from a human donor in good health (CMV status not recorded). Some clones in this sample may be carry-over from other donors' samples. The rearrangement joins TRBV19 to TRBJ1-1, with D maybe TRBD1 (5 bases). Written as DNA, the CDR3 is TGTGCCAGTAGTGAGGGGTGGACTGAAGCTTTCTTT. Translated, it gives CASSEGWTEAFF.